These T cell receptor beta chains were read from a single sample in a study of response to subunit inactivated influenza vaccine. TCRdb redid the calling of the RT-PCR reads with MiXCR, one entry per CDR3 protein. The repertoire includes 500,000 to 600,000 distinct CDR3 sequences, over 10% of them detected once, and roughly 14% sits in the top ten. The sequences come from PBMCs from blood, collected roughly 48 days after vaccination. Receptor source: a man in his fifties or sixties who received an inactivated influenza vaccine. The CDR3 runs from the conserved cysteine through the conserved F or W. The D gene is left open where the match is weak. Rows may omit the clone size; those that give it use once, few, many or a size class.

CAGSVGLAGVVPGELFF	TGTGCCGGCAGCGTCGGACTAGCGGGAGTCGTGCCCGGGGAGCTGTTTTTT	-	TRBV9	TRBD2	TRBJ2-2
CSGSEGTANSPLHF	TGCAGTGGATCAGAGGGGACGGCAAATTCACCCCTCCACTTT	few	TRBV20-1	-	TRBJ1-6
CASSLVGTGGYEQYF	TGTGCCAGCAGCTTAGTTGGGACAGGGGGCTACGAGCAGTACTTC	many	TRBV7-2	TRBD1	TRBJ2-7
CSVEKRSSYNEQFF	TGCAGCGTTGAGAAGCGGAGCTCCTACAATGAGCAGTTCTTC	-	TRBV29-1	-	TRBJ2-1
CASSLGILVGQTYEQYF	TGTGCCAGCAGCTTAGGCATCTTGGTAGGACAGACCTACGAGCAGTACTTC	few	TRBV7-9	-	TRBJ2-7
CASSSGTATNEKLFF	TGTGCCAGCAGCTCCGGGACAGCAACTAATGAAAAACTGTTTTTT	few	TRBV11-2	TRBD1	TRBJ1-4
CASSLMASGSSDTQYF	TGCGCCAGCAGCTTGATGGCTAGCGGGAGCTCAGATACGCAGTATTTT	-	TRBV5-1	TRBD2	TRBJ2-3
CATSARGGINTEAFF	TGTGCCACCAGTGCCCGGGGTGGCATCAACACTGAAGCTTTCTTT	-	TRBV24-1	-	TRBJ1-1
CASSYSAGSGNTIYF	TGTGCCAGCAGTTACTCGGCGGGCTCTGGAAACACCATATATTTT	-	TRBV6-2/TRBV6-3	-	TRBJ1-3
CATSDSLQDPYNEQFF	TGTGCCACCAGTGATTCCCTCCAAGATCCCTACAATGAGCAGTTCTTC	-	TRBV24-1	-	TRBJ2-1
CASSLGSHLPETQYF	TGTGCCAGCAGCTTAGGTAGCCACCTTCCAGAGACCCAGTACTTC	-	TRBV7-2	-	TRBJ2-5
CASSDSPYGYTF	TGTGCCAGCAGTGACAGCCCCTATGGCTACACCTTC	many	TRBV27	-	TRBJ1-2
CSASDSINQETQYF	TGCAGTGCTTCGGACAGTATTAATCAAGAGACCCAGTACTTC	few	TRBV20-1	-	TRBJ2-5
CASSIRRQETQYF	TGTGCCAGTAGTATAAGGCGGCAAGAGACCCAGTACTTC	-	TRBV19	-	TRBJ2-5
CASSSTWSRKNTEAFF	TGTGCCAGCAGCTCGACATGGAGCAGGAAGAACACTGAAGCTTTCTTT	few	TRBV7-2	-	TRBJ1-1
CASSSRRGVGTDTQYF	TGTGCCAGCAGCTCCCGGCGGGGGGTCGGCACAGATACGCAGTATTTT	-	TRBV7-6	TRBD2	TRBJ2-3
CASNSSGANVLTF	TGTGCCAGCAACTCCTCTGGGGCCAACGTCCTGACTTTC	once	TRBV3-1	-	TRBJ2-6
CAHRDSYTGELFF	TGTGCCCACCGGGACAGCTACACCGGGGAGCTGTTTTTT	-	TRBV6-2/TRBV6-3	TRBD1	TRBJ2-2
CASKGQGGDLDTQYF	TGTGCCAGTAAAGGACAGGGTGGTGATTTGGATACGCAGTATTTT	-	TRBV6-1	TRBD1	TRBJ2-3
CASSYRERRDTQYF	TGCGCCAGCAGCTACCGGGAGAGAAGAGATACGCAGTATTTT	few	TRBV5-1	-	TRBJ2-3
CAISDTDSNQPQHF	TGTGCCATCAGTGACACTGATAGCAATCAGCCCCAGCATTTT	-	TRBV10-3	-	TRBJ1-5
CASRPPGQSTNYGYTF	TGCGCCAGCAGGCCTCCGGGACAGAGCACTAACTATGGCTACACCTTC	few	TRBV4-1	TRBD1	TRBJ1-2
CASSQEQGLWNEQFF	TGCGCCAGCAGCCAAGAACAGGGGCTATGGAATGAGCAGTTCTTC	-	TRBV4-3	TRBD1	TRBJ2-1
CSVEDRDYGYTF	TGCAGCGTTGAGGACAGGGACTATGGCTACACCTTC	many	TRBV29-1	TRBD1	TRBJ1-2
CASSPREADSNQPQHF	TGTGCCAGCTCACCTCGAGAGGCAGATAGCAATCAGCCCCAGCATTTT	few	TRBV18	-	TRBJ1-5
CASSQPSGGPGNEQFF	TGTGCCAGCAGCCAACCTAGCGGGGGGCCAGGAAATGAGCAGTTCTTC	-	TRBV3-1	TRBD2	TRBJ2-1
CSARETGTGYSGANVLTF	TGCAGTGCTAGAGAAACCGGGACAGGGTACTCTGGGGCCAACGTCCTGACTTTC	few	TRBV20-1	TRBD1	TRBJ2-6
CASSRRQDNTEAFF	TGCGCCAGCAGCCGACGACAGGATAACACTGAAGCTTTCTTT	-	TRBV5-1	-	TRBJ1-1
CASSLGRAGSETQYF	TGTGCCAGCAGCTTAGGCAGGGCAGGGTCGGAGACCCAGTACTTC	-	TRBV7-7	-	TRBJ2-5
CSVEKTQPGDTQYF	TGCAGCGTTGAGAAGACCCAACCCGGGGATACGCAGTATTTT	-	TRBV29-1	-	TRBJ2-3
CASIPQPGQGYNEQFF	TGTGCCAGCATTCCTCAACCGGGACAGGGGTACAATGAGCAGTTCTTC	-	TRBV27	TRBD1	TRBJ2-1
CSARSETGDQETQYF	TGCAGTGCTAGATCCGAGACAGGGGACCAAGAGACCCAGTACTTC	many	TRBV20-1	TRBD1	TRBJ2-5
CASSQGQFEKLFF	TGCGCCAGCAGCCAAGGGCAGTTCGAAAAACTGTTTTTT	-	TRBV4-1	-	TRBJ1-4
CASSLVGGRNTEAFF	TGTGCCAGCAGCTTAGTTGGAGGGAGGAACACTGAAGCTTTCTTT	medium-sized	TRBV7-2	-	TRBJ1-1
CSVEARGGAANEKLFF	TGCAGCGTTGAAGCGCGGGGCGGGGCCGCGAATGAAAAACTGTTTTTT	few	TRBV29-1	-	TRBJ1-4
CSARGGGRGTDTQYF	TGCAGTGCTAGAGGGGGGGGCCGGGGCACAGATACGCAGTATTTT	many	TRBV20-1	-	TRBJ2-3
CSTSEGGAGELFF	TGCAGCACCTCAGAGGGGGGGGCCGGGGAGCTGTTTTTT	-	TRBV29-1	-	TRBJ2-2
CASSLRSGTRNEQFF	TGTGCCAGCAGCTTAAGAAGCGGGACCAGGAATGAGCAGTTCTTC	-	TRBV7-8	TRBD2	TRBJ2-1
CASSLSSGTPDTQYF	TGCGCCAGCAGCTTGTCTAGCGGGACTCCAGATACGCAGTATTTT	-	TRBV5-1	TRBD2	TRBJ2-3
CASSLGGPGDRDYGYTF	TGCGCCAGCAGCTTGGGCGGCCCTGGGGATCGCGACTATGGCTACACCTTC	-	TRBV5-1	-	TRBJ1-2
CASSPPRQGHEQYF	TGTGCCAGCAGTCCCCCCAGGCAGGGCCACGAGCAGTACTTC	few	TRBV12-3/TRBV12-4	-	TRBJ2-7
CASRQQGNNEQFF	TGCGCCAGCAGACAACAGGGGAACAATGAGCAGTTCTTC	few	TRBV5-1	TRBD1	TRBJ2-1
CAITGIPAGEQYF	TGTGCCATTACCGGGATCCCAGCCGGGGAGCAGTACTTC	few	TRBV28	-	TRBJ2-7
CASSLSSRVDYGYTF	TGCGCCAGCAGCTTGTCGAGTCGGGTAGACTATGGCTACACCTTC	few	TRBV5-1	-	TRBJ1-2
CASSLGLQATQYF	TGTGCCAGCAGCTTAGGTTTACAGGCGACCCAGTACTTC	-	TRBV7-2	-	TRBJ2-5
CATSAGGSYEQYF	TGTGCCACCAGTGCAGGCGGCTCCTACGAGCAGTACTTC	-	TRBV24-1	-	TRBJ2-7
CSARRGQGDGYTF	TGCAGTGCTAGAAGGGGACAGGGTGATGGCTACACCTTC	-	TRBV20-1	TRBD1	TRBJ1-2